This T cell receptor beta chain is drawn from a study of post-analysis software for immune sequencing data. The study, taken as a whole, reports: Comparison of patients with controls showed five or six TRBV segments more frequent in patients, TRBV5-6, TRBV5-1 and TRBV20-1 among them.

This clonotype was seen a handful of times. Its target is unknown. The TCR beta cDNA libraries carried unique molecular identifiers. TCRdb re-called the PCR reads through MiXCR, storing one row per CDR3 protein. Of 650,000 to 900,000 distinct CDR3 sequences in the sample, under 60% were seen once. The CDR3 extends over 11 amino acids. V lost 4 bases and J 7 bases, leaving 5 bases between the germline ends. This receptor was obtained from a girl under 18 with multiple sclerosis. Sequenced: blood. The chain couples TRBV12-3 or TRBV12-4 to TRBJ2-1; no reliable D call. The CDR3 is CASSSINEQFF. CDR3 in DNA: TGTGCCAGCAGTTCGATAAATGAGCAGTTCTTC.